The 22 T cell receptor beta chains below all came from one sample that was sequenced in a study of blood T cells in healthy people across ages. Using a J-beta primer mix together with a sample-barcoded 5' primer, a second PCR was run for about 6 to 12 cycles. TCRdb reanalysed the 5' RACE reads using MiXCR and keeps one entry per CDR3 protein. The table lists around 850,000 distinct CDR3 sequences, roughly 35% of them singletons. The sample was blood. The receptors were gathered from a man aged 18 to 30 in good health.

This clonotype appeared a single time. J is TRBJ2-1 and V is TRBV10-3; TRBD1 matches 8 bases. J gave up 0 bases and V 4 bases, and 8 bases lay outside the gene matches. The CDR3 spans 17 residues. Germline V CDR1 and CDR2: ENHRY, SYGVKD. The CDR3 protein is CAISAGQGTRSYNEQFF. In DNA, the CDR3 is TGTGCCATCAGTGCCGGACAGGGCACCCGCTCCTACAATGAGCAGTTCTTC.

The chain has TRBV9 and TRBJ1-1; D is unresolved. Trimming removed 3 bases at V and 1 base at J, with 13 bases between. Germline loops: CDR1 SGDLS, CDR2 YYNGEE. The CDR3 loop spans 15 amino acids. In DNA form, the CDR3 reads TGTGCCAGCAGCGAAGACCCCTCGGGGAACACTGAAGCTTTCTTT. It yields the protein CASSEDPSGNTEAFF.

This clonotype was observed a few times. V and J are TRBV7-2 and TRBJ2-5; D not resolved. This CDR3 comprises 13 residues. Germline V lookup: CDR1 SGHTA, CDR2 FQGNSA. Trimming shortened V by 3 bases and J by 3 bases, and 8 bases separated the two germline ends. DNA of the CDR3: TGTGCCAGCAGCTTTCAACCGGAAGAGACCCAGTACTTC. It translates to CASSFQPEETQYF.

V is TRBV28 and J is TRBJ2-2; tentative D call: TRBD2 (6 bases). The CDR3 is 16 amino acids. V shed 5 bases and J shed 4 bases, with 17 bases lying between them. Germline CDR1 is MDHEN and CDR2 is SYDVKM. This CDR3 reads CASSPPGGRGTGELFF. CDR3 DNA: TGTGCCAGCAGTCCCCCCGGGGGACGAGGCACCGGGGAGCTGTTTTTT.

The chain links TRBV6-2 or TRBV6-3 to TRBJ2-7; D is perhaps TRBD1 (5 bases). V dropped 3 bases and J dropped 1 base, with 10 bases sitting between them. The CDR3 has 14 amino acids. Per germline, CDR1 MNHEY and CDR2 SVGEGT. The CDR3 DNA follows: TGTGCCAGCAGTTATTCAGGGCTATCCTACGAGCAGTACTTC. Its translation: CASSYSGLSYEQYF.

The chain recombines TRBV5-1 with TRBJ1-1; TRBD1 is a possible D gene (6 bases). CDR3 size: 15 residues. Germline CDR1 SGHRS, CDR2 YFSETQ. Trimming stripped 6 bases from V and 3 bases from J, with 18 bases between. CDR3 sequence reads: CASTEQGTIHTEAFF. CDR3 nucleotides: TGCGCCAGCACCGAACAGGGTACAATCCACACTGAAGCTTTCTTT.

The chain is built from TRBV9 and TRBJ2-1; D is perhaps TRBD1 or TRBD2 (5 bases each). Germline V gene lookup returns CDR1 SGDLS and CDR2 YYNGEE. The V end was cut by 6 bases, the J end by 2 bases, with 15 bases between. This CDR3 spans 15 amino acids. The CDR3 sequence is CASTEGVGPYNEQFF. Written as DNA, the CDR3 is TGTGCCAGCACCGAAGGCGTGGGACCCTACAATGAGCAGTTCTTC.

This chain connects TRBV28 to TRBJ1-4; unclear D gene. This CDR3 spans 12 amino acids. CDR1 is MDHEN and CDR2 is SYDVKM in the germline V gene. Trimming pared 6 bases from V and 8 bases from J, leaving 10 bases between. The CDR3 loop is CASRGRREKLFF. The CDR3 nucleotides read TGTGCCAGCAGAGGCCGGAGAGAAAAACTGTTTTTT.

This clonotype has a handful of counts. The V call is TRBV4-1, the J call TRBJ1-2; a weak D match, TRBD1 (5 bases). The V and J ends lost 1 base and 8 bases respectively, with 20 bases between them. Looked up from germline, CDR1 is MGHRA and CDR2 is YSYEKL. This CDR3 is built from 16 residues. The chain's CDR3 is CASSQGGGRGSLGYTF. CDR3 nucleotides: TGCGCCAGCAGCCAAGGCGGGGGTCGGGGTTCTTTGGGCTACACCTTC.

V usage is TRBV6-6 and J usage is TRBJ1-3; 8 nucleotides match TRBD1. The CDR3 sequence is 17 residues long. J was trimmed by 4 bases and V by 5 bases; bases with no gene match: 13. The germline V gene has CDR1 MNHNY and CDR2 SVGAGI (reference sequence). CDR3 loop: CASSPGGQGSSGNTIYF. The CDR3 DNA reads TGTGCCAGCAGTCCCGGAGGACAGGGTAGTTCAGGAAACACCATATATTTT.

The gene calls are TRBV5-1 and TRBJ2-4, with 8 bases lining up with TRBD1. The CDR3 has 15 residues. The trim removed 2 bases at V and 3 bases at J, leaving 4 bases unmatched. Germline V CDR1 and CDR2: SGHRS, YFSETQ. The DNA for the CDR3 is TGCGCCAGCAGCTTCCAGGGGGCGGTCAAAAACATTCAGTACTTC. Its protein product is CASSFQGAVKNIQYF.

V is TRBV6-5 and J is TRBJ2-4; D possibly matches TRBD1 or TRBD2 (5 bases each). The end of the DNA is better explained by TRBJ2-7, so the J call may be wrong. Germline V lookup: CDR1 MNHEY, CDR2 SVGAGI. The CDR3 loop spans 15 amino acids. CDR3 in DNA: TGTGCCAGCAGTTACGGGAGTACAGGCGCCTACGAGCAGTACTTC. Translation: CASSYGSTGAYEQYF.

This clonotype was observed many times. The rearrangement uses TRBV29-1 and TRBJ1-5, with TRBD1 identical over 7 bases. The ends lost 6 bases at V and 4 bases at J; junction bases unmatched: 3. The CDR3 length is 12 residues. Germline-derived CDR1 and CDR2 are SQVTM and ANQGSEA. The CDR3 DNA is TGCAGCGTCCAGGACAGGAATCAGCCCCAGCATTTT. This encodes CSVQDRNQPQHF. Full variable domain (missing parts from reference TRBV29-1 and TRBJ1-5): SAVISQKPSRDICQRGTSLTIQCQVDSQVTMMFWYRQQPGQSLTLIATANQGSEATYESGFVIDKFPISRPNLTFSTLTVSNMSPEDSSIYLCSVQDRNQPQHFGDGTRLSIL.

This clonotype has only a few counts. The chain couples TRBV4-3 to TRBJ2-3; D gene ambiguous. The CDR3 has 15 residues. Germline V lookup: CDR1 LGHNA, CDR2 YSLEER. Trimming removed 0 bases from V and 6 bases from J, with 13 bases in between. The CDR3 DNA follows: TGCGCCAGCAGCCAAGATCCGCGTCCTAGGGATACGCAGTATTTT. Translated: CASSQDPRPRDTQYF.

The rearrangement links TRBV14 to TRBJ1-2; D is unclear. CDR1 is SGHDN, CDR2 FVKESK, per germline. V lost 1 base and J 3 bases, leaving 15 bases between the germline ends. This CDR3 has 16 residues. The CDR3, as DNA: TGTGCCAGCAGCCAAGCGAGGGAGAGGATTGACTATGGCTACACCTTC. Protein: CASSQARERIDYGYTF.

The chain is built from TRBV13 and TRBJ2-1; D gene unclear. The CDR3 covers 16 residues. Germline CDR1 PRHDT, CDR2 FYEKMQ (reference sequence). The V gene lost 0 bases and the J gene lost 0 bases, with 9 bases spanning the gap. The CDR3 coding sequence is TGTGCCAGCAGCTTAGGAGTGGAGAGCTCCTACAATGAGCAGTTCTTC. Residues: CASSLGVESSYNEQFF.

This chain links TRBV6-6 with TRBJ2-4; D uncertain. Matching the DNA end better, TRBJ2-7 makes the J call doubtful. The CDR3 covers 14 residues. In germline, CDR1 is MNHNY, CDR2 SVGAGI (reference sequence). This CDR3 is CASSPAGPAYEQYF. Written as DNA, the CDR3 is TGTGCCAGCAGTCCCGCTGGGCCAGCCTACGAGCAGTACTTC.

This clonotype was found many times. The J gene is TRBJ1-2, the V gene TRBV5-4; D is ambiguous. The CDR3 contains 13 residues. V lost 5 bases to trimming and J lost 4 bases, with 12 bases between them. The germline V gene encodes CDR1 SGHNT and CDR2 YYREEE (reference sequence). CDR3 DNA sequence: TGTGCCAGCAGTCCCCCGGGCCCCTATGGCTACACCTTC. Its protein product is CASSPPGPYGYTF.

The rearrangement links TRBV2 to TRBJ2-1; D gene ambiguous. CDR1 and CDR2 (germline): SNHLY, FYNNEI. V lost 11 bases to trimming and J lost 8 bases, with 16 bases between them. CDR3 length: 12 residues. CDR3 in DNA: TGTGCCGGAAGAATAAGGCAGGATGAGCAGTTCTTC. Translation gives CAGRIRQDEQFF.

A few counts support this clonotype. This chain connects TRBV25-1 to TRBJ1-1, with 7 bases that match TRBD1. This CDR3 comprises 14 residues. Germline-derived CDR1 and CDR2 are MGHDK and SYGVNS. With 3 bases clipped from V and 2 bases from J, the junction kept 3 bases outside the gene matches. The CDR3 DNA is TGTGCCAGCAGTGACGACAGGGCAAACACTGAAGCTTTCTTT. It yields the protein CASSDDRANTEAFF.

Turning to this clonotype: A much larger clone lies a single base off, so this may be a read error. J is TRBJ2-7 and V is TRBV7-2; D is uncertain. The CDR3 loop spans 11 amino acids. Germline values: CDR1 SGHTA, CDR2 FQGNSA. V was clipped by 5 bases and J by 4 bases, with 6 bases between them. The CDR3, as DNA: TGTGCCAGCAGCGTCCAATACGAGCAGTACTTC. This gives the protein CASSVQYEQYF.

This chain links TRBV2 with TRBJ1-2; D is undetermined. The CDR3 sequence is 13 residues long. Germline values: CDR1 SNHLY, CDR2 FYNNEI. The V end was cut by 5 bases, the J end by 4 bases, with 11 bases between. CDR3 bases: TGTGCCAGCAGTTCGACCGAGTCCTATGGCTACACCTTC. Translation: CASSSTESYGYTF.